This TCR beta chain was recovered during a study of T-cell memory formation after mild COVID-19. TCRdb fed the 5' RACE reads into MiXCR, producing one record per CDR3 protein. Here the sample spans 500,000 to 650,000 distinct CDR3 sequences, approximately 21% being singletons. The TCR sequence derives from an adult woman who had mild COVID-19 (a few samples of this study predate the infection). Cell type and time point are not known. Material for sequencing was PBMCs or a T cell subset sorted from them (not recorded which).

DNA of the CDR3: TGCGCCAGCAGCCGTGATGGGACCACAACTAATGAAAAACTGTTTTTT. Translation gives CASSRDGTTTNEKLFF. The chain links TRBV5-1 to TRBJ1-4; TRBD1 is a possible D gene (5 bases). From germline, CDR1 is SGHRS and CDR2 YFSETQ. V gave up 4 bases and J gave up 0 bases, with 13 bases separating them. This CDR3 is 16 amino acids long.